Listed here are 18 T cell receptor beta chains from one sample, sequenced in a study of neurological immune-mediated disorders. One entry per CDR3 protein, called by TCRdb with MiXCR from the 5' RACE reads. The table records about 35,000 distinct CDR3 sequences, 3% to 4.5% of them present only once. Sequenced material: PBMCs. These receptor sequences come from a man aged 30 to 45 with multiple sclerosis.

This clonotype rates as medium-sized (0.01 to 0.1%). The rearrangement uses TRBV20-1 and TRBJ1-5; D perhaps matches TRBD1 (5 bases). The CDR3 extends over 16 amino acids. V gave up 6 bases and J gave up 1 base, with 19 bases separating them. From germline, CDR1 is DFQATT and CDR2 SNEGSKA (reference sequence). The CDR3 region has the DNA TGCAGTGCCGACCCCTTGGGGCCGGAGAGCAATCAGCCCCAGCATTTT. This translates into CSADPLGPESNQPQHF.

This clonotype was detected only a few times. The CDR3 DNA follows: TGCGCCAGCAGCTTAGGTACTTCGGGCACAGATACGCAGTATTTT. It yields the protein CASSLGTSGTDTQYF. The chain recombines TRBV5-1 with TRBJ2-3; D remains ambiguous. Between the trimmed V and J ends, which lost 2 bases and 1 base, there was a span of 11 bases. Germline V gene data show CDR1 as SGHRS and CDR2 as YFSETQ. The CDR3 is 15 amino acids.

Ten or more counts support this clonotype. J is TRBJ2-1 and V is TRBV5-1, with D maybe TRBD2 (6 bases). With 0 bases removed from V and 4 bases from J, the gap between germline ends came to 8 bases. CDR1 and CDR2 (germline): SGHRS, YFSETQ. This CDR3 contains 14 residues. The CDR3 coding sequence is TGCGCCAGCAGCTTGGGGCGGGATTACAATGAGCAGTTCTTC. Protein: CASSLGRDYNEQFF. The entire variable domain, with the rest obtained from reference TRBV5-1 and TRBJ2-1, is as follows: KAGVTQTPRYLIKTRGQQVTLSCSPISGHRSVSWYQQTPGQGLQFLFEYFSETQRNKGNFPGRFSGRQFSNSRSEMNVSTLELGDSALYLCASSLGRDYNEQFFGPGTRLTVL.

This clonotype was counted only a few times. A much larger clone lies one base from this, so it may be a read error. The chain uses TRBV11-3 and TRBJ1-1, with 7 bases lining up with TRBD1. J was trimmed by 11 bases and V by 4 bases; bases with no gene match: 19. Germline CDR1 and CDR2: SGHNT and YENEEA. CDR3 size: 16 residues. The CDR3 loop is CASSSSRQGTRPKAFF. For the CDR3, the DNA is TGTGCCAGCAGCTCAAGTCGACAGGGAACCAGACCGAAGGCTTTCTTT.

The sample holds many counts of this clonotype. The rearrangement links TRBV5-1 to TRBJ2-7; either TRBD1 or TRBD2 may supply D (5 bases each). The germline CDR1 and CDR2 sequences are SGHRS and YFSETQ. The CDR3 covers 15 residues. V lost 0 bases, J lost 0 bases, and 10 bases lay in between. CDR3 protein: CASSLGRDPSYEQYF. CDR3 sequence (DNA): TGCGCCAGCAGCTTGGGAAGGGACCCCTCCTACGAGCAGTACTTC.

Ten or more counts support this clonotype. The chain is built from TRBV11-3 and TRBJ2-7; TRBD1 aligns across 8 bases. This CDR3 comprises 14 residues. Germline CDR1 reads SGHNT; CDR2 reads YENEEA. Unmatched junction bases numbered 6, after V lost 5 bases and J lost 3 bases. The CDR3 is CASSARQGNYEQYF. The CDR3 DNA is TGTGCCAGCAGCGCAAGACAGGGGAACTACGAGCAGTACTTC. The full variable domain, its missing parts supplied by reference TRBV11-3 and TRBJ2-7, is EAGVVQSPRYKIIEKKQPVAFWCNPISGHNTLYWYLQNLGQGPELLIRYENEEAVDDSQLPKDRFSAERLKGVDSTLKIQPAELGDSAVYLCASSARQGNYEQYFGPGTRLTVT.

This clonotype was counted between two and nine times. The chain employs TRBV5-1 and TRBJ2-1; D is unresolved. Deletions cut 4 bases from V and 5 bases from J, with 13 bases between. Germline values: CDR1 SGHRS, CDR2 YFSETQ. This CDR3 has 14 amino acids. CDR3 protein: CASSPSGPHNEQFF. CDR3 nucleotide sequence: TGCGCCAGCAGCCCCTCCGGACCCCACAATGAGCAGTTCTTC.

This clonotype occurred a few times. The rearrangement links TRBV20-1 to TRBJ2-3, with 7 bases lining up with TRBD1. CDR1 and CDR2 (germline): DFQATT, SNEGSKA (reference sequence). J gave up 0 bases and V 3 bases, and 6 bases lay outside the gene matches. The CDR3 is 15 residues long. The CDR3 bases are TGCAGTGCTAGTGGTCCGGGACAGAGCACAGATACGCAGTATTTT. Protein sequence: CSASGPGQSTDTQYF.

This clonotype came up many times. This chain connects TRBV7-2 to TRBJ1-4, with D possibly being TRBD1 (6 bases). The ends were cut back, 5 bases at V and 7 bases at J, with 23 bases in the middle. CDR3 length equals 17 residues. Germline V lookup: CDR1 SGHTA, CDR2 FQGNSA. The CDR3 is CASSPEGGATVGEKLFF. Here the CDR3 DNA reads TGTGCCAGCAGCCCAGAGGGGGGGGCTACCGTCGGTGAAAAACTGTTTTTT.

This clonotype showed up many times. CDR3 nucleotides: TGCGCCAGCAGCCTTGGACTAGCGGGGGGTACTGATACGCAGTATTTT. It specifies CASSLGLAGGTDTQYF. This chain joins TRBV5-1 and TRBJ2-3, with TRBD2 matching over 14 bases. CDR3 length: 16 amino acids. The germline V gene encodes CDR1 SGHRS and CDR2 YFSETQ. Trimming at V came to 4 bases and at J to 6 bases, leaving 7 bases not matched to a gene.

This clonotype was observed many times. The chain couples TRBV9 to TRBJ2-7; no firm D call. V was shortened by 1 base and J by 0 bases, with 8 bases between the two germline ends. This CDR3 is built from 14 residues. In germline, CDR1 is SGDLS, CDR2 YYNGEE. The CDR3 DNA is TGTGCCAGCAGCGTACTCGAGTTCTCCTACGAGCAGTACTTC. Translating it yields CASSVLEFSYEQYF. The whole variable domain, filled in from reference TRBV9 and TRBJ2-7, reads DSGVTQTPKHLITATGQRVTLRCSPRSGDLSVYWYQQSLDQGLQFLIQYYNGEERAKGNILERFSAQQFPDLHSELNLSSLELGDSALYFCASSVLEFSYEQYFGPGTRLTVT.

There are many counts of this clonotype. The chain carries TRBV5-1 and TRBJ1-1; D possibly corresponds to TRBD1 (5 bases). From germline, CDR1 is SGHRS and CDR2 YFSETQ. This CDR3 contains 15 residues. Trimming took off 4 bases at V and 3 bases at J, with 16 bases between the two ends. CDR3 in amino acids: CASSPFAGADTEAFF. The CDR3 DNA reads TGCGCCAGCAGCCCGTTCGCTGGGGCGGACACTGAAGCTTTCTTT.

This clonotype was found many times. This rearrangement joins TRBV25-1 to TRBJ1-5, with a possible D match to TRBD1 (5 bases). The CDR3 spans 15 residues. Per the germline V gene, CDR1 is MGHDK and CDR2 is SYGVNS. Trimming shortened V by 8 bases and J by 7 bases, and 21 bases separated the two germline ends. The CDR3 region is CASANSGLGVQPQHF. The CDR3 DNA reads TGTGCCAGCGCGAACTCGGGGTTAGGGGTGCAGCCCCAGCATTTT.

The rearrangement links TRBV5-6 to TRBJ1-1; no clear D gene. CDR3 length: 14 amino acids. CDR1 is SGHDT, CDR2 YYEEEE, per germline. Between the trimmed V and J ends, which lost 10 bases and 5 bases, there was a span of 21 bases. In nucleotides, the CDR3 is TGTGCCTCTCTCGGAGCACCCGGCTATACTGAAGCTTTCTTT. As protein: CASLGAPGYTEAFF. The full variable domain, rest sourced from reference TRBV5-6 and TRBJ1-1, is DAGVTQSPTHLIKTRGQQVTLRCSPKSGHDTVSWYQQALGQGPQFIFQYYEEEERQRGNFPDRFSGHQFPNYSSELNVNALLLGDSALYLCASLGAPGYTEAFFGQGTRLTVV.

In this sample, this clonotype turned up many times. The chain uses TRBV20-1 and TRBJ1-1; D uncertain. V was pared by 5 bases and J by 2 bases, with 6 bases between. This CDR3 is built from 11 residues. Germline CDR1 DFQATT, CDR2 SNEGSKA (reference sequence). This CDR3 is CSAARNTEAFF. For the CDR3, the DNA is TGCAGTGCTGCACGTAACACTGAAGCTTTCTTT.

The table lists this clonotype with many counts. The chain has TRBV9 and TRBJ1-4; maybe TRBD1 (5 bases). V was shortened by 6 bases and J by 5 bases, with 11 bases between the two germline ends. Germline CDR1 and CDR2: SGDLS and YYNGEE. CDR3 length: 13 amino acids. The chain's CDR3 is CASKAGPNEKLFF. CDR3 DNA: TGTGCCAGCAAGGCGGGGCCCAATGAAAAACTGTTTTTT.

This clonotype has more than one count but fewer than ten. CDR3 region: CASSGDKDRAYEQFF. In DNA form, the CDR3 reads TGTGCCAGCAGTGGGGATAAAGACAGGGCCTATGAGCAGTTCTTC. The V call is TRBV6-1, the J call TRBJ2-1, with 7 bases aligning to TRBD1. V was clipped by 4 bases and J by 8 bases; unmatched bases: 11. Germline CDR1 is MNHNS and CDR2 is SASEGT. This CDR3 is 15 amino acids long.

A few counts support this clonotype. V is TRBV6-2 or TRBV6-3 and J is TRBJ2-7, with 9 positions matching TRBD2. The ends lost 4 bases at V and 6 bases at J; junction bases unmatched: 13. Per germline, CDR1 MNHEY and CDR2 SVGEGT. The CDR3 is 16 amino acids. The CDR3 nucleotides are TGTGCCAGCAGTTCCCATCCGGGACTAGCATCTCGCGAGCAGTACTTC. This gives the protein CASSSHPGLASREQYF.